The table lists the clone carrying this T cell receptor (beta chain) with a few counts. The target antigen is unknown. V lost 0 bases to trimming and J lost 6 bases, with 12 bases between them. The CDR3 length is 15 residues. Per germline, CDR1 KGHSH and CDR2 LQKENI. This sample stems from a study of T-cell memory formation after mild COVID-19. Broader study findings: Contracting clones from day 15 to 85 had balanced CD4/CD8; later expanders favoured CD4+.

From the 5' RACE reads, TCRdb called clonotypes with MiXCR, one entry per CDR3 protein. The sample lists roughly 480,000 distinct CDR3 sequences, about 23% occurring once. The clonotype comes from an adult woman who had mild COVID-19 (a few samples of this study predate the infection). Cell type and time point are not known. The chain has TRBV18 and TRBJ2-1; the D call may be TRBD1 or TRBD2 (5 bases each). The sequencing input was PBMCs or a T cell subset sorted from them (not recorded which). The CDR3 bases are TGTGCCAGCTCACCACCTATGGGGGATGGCAATGAGCAGTTCTTC. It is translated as CASSPPMGDGNEQFF. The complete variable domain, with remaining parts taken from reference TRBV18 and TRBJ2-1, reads NAGVMQNPRHLVRRRGQEARLRCSPMKGHSHVYWYRQLPEEGLKFMVYLQKENIIDESGMPKERFSAEFPKEGPSILRIQQVVRGDSAAYFCASSPPMGDGNEQFFGPGTRLTVL.